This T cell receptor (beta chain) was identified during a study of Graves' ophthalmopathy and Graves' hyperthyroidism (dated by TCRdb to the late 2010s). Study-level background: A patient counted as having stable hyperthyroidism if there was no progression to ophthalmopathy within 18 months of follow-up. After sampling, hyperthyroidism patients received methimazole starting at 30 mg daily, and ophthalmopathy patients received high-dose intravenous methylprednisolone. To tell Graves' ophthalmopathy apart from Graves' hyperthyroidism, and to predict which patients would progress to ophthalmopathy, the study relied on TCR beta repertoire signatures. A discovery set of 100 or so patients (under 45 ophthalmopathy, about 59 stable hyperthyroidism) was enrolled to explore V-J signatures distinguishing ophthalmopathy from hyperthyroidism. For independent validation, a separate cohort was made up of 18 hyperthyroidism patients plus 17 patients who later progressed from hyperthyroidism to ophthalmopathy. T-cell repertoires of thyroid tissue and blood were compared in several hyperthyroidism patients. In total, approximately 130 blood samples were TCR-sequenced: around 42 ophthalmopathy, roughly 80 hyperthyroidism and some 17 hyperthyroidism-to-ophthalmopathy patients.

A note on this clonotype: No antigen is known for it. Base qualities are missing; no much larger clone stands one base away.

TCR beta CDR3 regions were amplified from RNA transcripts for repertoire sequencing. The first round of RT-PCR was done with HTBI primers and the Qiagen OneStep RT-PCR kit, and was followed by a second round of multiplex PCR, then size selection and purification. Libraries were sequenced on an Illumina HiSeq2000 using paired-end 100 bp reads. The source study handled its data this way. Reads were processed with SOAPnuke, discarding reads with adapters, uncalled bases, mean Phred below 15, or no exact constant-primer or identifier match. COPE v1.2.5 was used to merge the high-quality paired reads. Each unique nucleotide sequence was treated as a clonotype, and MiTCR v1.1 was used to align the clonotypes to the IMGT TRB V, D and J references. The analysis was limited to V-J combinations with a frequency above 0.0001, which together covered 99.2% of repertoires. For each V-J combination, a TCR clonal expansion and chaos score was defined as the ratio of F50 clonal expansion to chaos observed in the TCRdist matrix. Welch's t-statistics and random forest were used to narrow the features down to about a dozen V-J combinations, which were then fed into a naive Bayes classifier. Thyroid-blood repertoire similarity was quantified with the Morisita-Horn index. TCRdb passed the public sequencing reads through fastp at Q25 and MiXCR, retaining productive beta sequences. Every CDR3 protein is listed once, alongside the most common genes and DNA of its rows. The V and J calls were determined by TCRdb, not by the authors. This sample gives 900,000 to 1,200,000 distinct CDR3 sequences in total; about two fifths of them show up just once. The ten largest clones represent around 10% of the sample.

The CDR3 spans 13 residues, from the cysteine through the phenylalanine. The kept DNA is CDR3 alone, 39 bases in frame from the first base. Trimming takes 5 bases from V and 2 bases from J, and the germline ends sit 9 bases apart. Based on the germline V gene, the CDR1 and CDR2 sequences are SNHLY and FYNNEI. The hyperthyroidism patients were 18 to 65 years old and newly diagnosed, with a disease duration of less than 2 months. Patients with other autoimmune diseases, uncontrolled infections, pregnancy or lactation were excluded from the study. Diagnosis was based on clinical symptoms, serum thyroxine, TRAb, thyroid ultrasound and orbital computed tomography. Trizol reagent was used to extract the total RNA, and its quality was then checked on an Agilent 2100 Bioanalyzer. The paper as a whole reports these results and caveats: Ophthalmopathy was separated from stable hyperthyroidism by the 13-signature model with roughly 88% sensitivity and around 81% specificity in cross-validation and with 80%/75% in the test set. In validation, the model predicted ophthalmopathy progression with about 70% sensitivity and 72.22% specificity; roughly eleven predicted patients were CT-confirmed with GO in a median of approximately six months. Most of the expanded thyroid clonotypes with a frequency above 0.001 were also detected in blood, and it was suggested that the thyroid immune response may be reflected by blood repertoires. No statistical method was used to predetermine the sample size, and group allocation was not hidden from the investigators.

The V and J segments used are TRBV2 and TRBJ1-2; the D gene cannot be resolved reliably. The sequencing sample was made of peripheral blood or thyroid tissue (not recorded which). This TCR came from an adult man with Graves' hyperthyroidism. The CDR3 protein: CASSSSLNYGYTF. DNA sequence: TGTGCCAGCAGTTCGTCTTTGAACTATGGCTACACCTTC.